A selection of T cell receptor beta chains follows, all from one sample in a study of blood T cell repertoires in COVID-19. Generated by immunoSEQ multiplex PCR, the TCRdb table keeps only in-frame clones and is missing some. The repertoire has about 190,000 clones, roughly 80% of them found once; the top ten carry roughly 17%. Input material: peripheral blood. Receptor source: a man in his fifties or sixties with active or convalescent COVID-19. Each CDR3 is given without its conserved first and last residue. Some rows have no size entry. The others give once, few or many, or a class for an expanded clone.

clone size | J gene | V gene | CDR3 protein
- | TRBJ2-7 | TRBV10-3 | AIRDGSRGFHEQY
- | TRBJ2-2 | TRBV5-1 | ASSFGTSGGGELF
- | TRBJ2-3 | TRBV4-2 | ASSPRLAGSVSTDTQY
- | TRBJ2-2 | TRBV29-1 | SAPVTGELF
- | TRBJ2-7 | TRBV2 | ASNLAGPSYEQY
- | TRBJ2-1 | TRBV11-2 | ASSLGRGRTEQF
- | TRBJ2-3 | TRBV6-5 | ASSSIRGSEQY
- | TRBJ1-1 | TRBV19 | ASTEGQGARRGTEAF
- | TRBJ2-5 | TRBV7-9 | ASSSLQGAETQY
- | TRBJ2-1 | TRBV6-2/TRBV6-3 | ASSLQVVGSYNEQF
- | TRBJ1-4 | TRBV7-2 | ASSRDRAGEKLF
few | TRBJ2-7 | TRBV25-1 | ASSGTGNEQY
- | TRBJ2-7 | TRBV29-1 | SVEGGDPEQY
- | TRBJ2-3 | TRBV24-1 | ATSDLPGKTGTDTQY
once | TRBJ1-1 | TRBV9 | ASSVYVGAGAEAF
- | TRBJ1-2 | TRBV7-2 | ASSLNRGHYGYT
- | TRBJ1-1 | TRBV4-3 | ASSLTAGGGLGEAF
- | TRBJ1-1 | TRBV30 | AWSAGGQRKAF
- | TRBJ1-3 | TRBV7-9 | ASSRTGTGLSGGNTIY
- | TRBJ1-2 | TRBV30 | AWSVLPDRASYGYT
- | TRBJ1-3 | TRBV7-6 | ASSLKSTGGNTIY
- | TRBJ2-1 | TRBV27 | ASSLGLAGNNEQF
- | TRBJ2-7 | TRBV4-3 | ASSQDLRPEGEQY
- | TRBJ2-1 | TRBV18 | ASSPWGLAGNEQF
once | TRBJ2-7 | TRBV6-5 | ASSDGLAGGEVQY
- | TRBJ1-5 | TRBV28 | ASSLSGTGGDQPQH
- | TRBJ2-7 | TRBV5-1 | ASSVGQPGYEQY
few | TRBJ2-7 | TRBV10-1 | ASHWLAGPYEQY
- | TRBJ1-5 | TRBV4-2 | ASSQEGVGGDNQPQH
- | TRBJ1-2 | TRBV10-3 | AIRKDRTNYGYT
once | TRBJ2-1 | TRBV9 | ASSVGVNEQF
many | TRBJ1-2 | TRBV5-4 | ASSSMTGGGYT
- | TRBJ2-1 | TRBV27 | ASRIAGGSYNEQF
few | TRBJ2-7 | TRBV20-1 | SASTGISYEQY
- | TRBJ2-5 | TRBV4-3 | ASSPGVGGEETQY
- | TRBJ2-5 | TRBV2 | ASTWGEGETQY
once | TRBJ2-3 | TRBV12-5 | ASGPGTASTDTQY
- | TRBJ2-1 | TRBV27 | ASSFRVAVQGSNEQF
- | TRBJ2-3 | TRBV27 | ASRMVYPGDSDTQY
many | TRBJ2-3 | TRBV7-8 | ASSLSEAAAADTQY
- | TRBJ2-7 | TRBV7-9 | ASSPRDSAYEQY